The next 29 T cell receptor beta chains were all read from a single sample in a study of cytomegalovirus exposure and HLA in healthy donors. Primers for the PCR totalled 60 Vbeta and 13 Jbeta. This table comes from immunoSEQ multiplex PCR, and its TCRdb copy is limited to in-frame clones, with some not included. This sample has about 140,000 clones, with 60% to 85% found just once. Sequencing was done on a sample of PBMCs. The origin of the receptors is a middle-aged man in good health and CMV-seronegative.

V usage is TRBV7-2 and J usage is TRBJ1-2; tentatively, D is TRBD1 (5 bases). The V and J ends lost 5 bases and 4 bases respectively, with 17 bases between them. The CDR3 consists of 15 residues. The germline CDR1 and CDR2 sequences are SGHTA and FQGNSA. The CDR3 region has the DNA TGTGCCAGCAGCCCTTCGGGACCGGGAGGCTATGGCTACACCTTC. Its translation is CASSPSGPGGYGYTF.

This clone was counted only a few times. J is TRBJ2-1 and V is TRBV29-1, with D uncertain. Per germline, CDR1 SQVTM and CDR2 ANQGSEA. V was clipped by 7 bases and J by 12 bases, with 16 bases between them. The CDR3 consists of 11 residues. DNA for the CDR3: TGCAGCGCCACCAACTTAAACGTGCAGTTCTTC. Its translation is CSATNLNVQFF.

The chain joins TRBV5-6 to TRBJ1-5, with no clear D. CDR1 and CDR2 from the germline V gene are SGHDT and YYEEEE. CDR3 size: 14 residues. V dropped 2 bases and J dropped 4 bases, with 10 bases sitting between them. For the CDR3, the DNA is TGTGCCAGCAGCTTCGGGCGGGATAATCAGCCCCAGCATTTT. This codes for CASSFGRDNQPQHF.

The chain combines TRBV19 with TRBJ2-7; no firm D call. The CDR3 has 13 residues. CDR1 and CDR2 (germline): LNHDA, SQIVND (reference sequence). V was clipped by 4 bases and J by 4 bases, with 11 bases between them. The CDR3 reads CASSTSPNYEQYF. DNA for the CDR3: TGTGCCAGTAGTACCTCACCTAATTACGAGCAGTACTTC.

This clone was counted only a few times. The genes are TRBV6-5 and TRBJ1-4, with 8 bases lining up with TRBD1. From germline, CDR1 is MNHEY and CDR2 SVGAGI. V lost 5 bases, J lost 6 bases, and 5 bases stayed unmatched. The CDR3 extends over 14 amino acids. The CDR3, as DNA: TGTGCCAGCAGTCCTCAGGGGGCTCATGAAAAACTGTTTTTT. Translating it yields CASSPQGAHEKLFF.

V usage is TRBV19 and J usage is TRBJ2-6; D not certain. The CDR3 runs to 16 residues. CDR1 LNHDA and CDR2 SQIVND come from the germline V gene (reference sequence). V shed 7 bases and J shed 0 bases, with 13 bases lying between them. The CDR3 loop reads CASKRPTSSGANVLTF. The CDR3, as DNA: TGTGCCAGTAAGCGACCGACGAGCTCTGGGGCCAACGTCCTGACTTTC.

V gene TRBV5-1 combines with J gene TRBJ1-1; perhaps TRBD1 as D (5 bases). The ends were cut back, 2 bases at V and 1 base at J, with 9 bases in the middle. Germline assignment: CDR1 SGHRS and CDR2 YFSETQ. The CDR3 length is 14 residues. The CDR3 DNA follows: TGCGCCAGCAGCTTAGGACACGAGAACACTGAAGCTTTCTTT. This codes for CASSLGHENTEAFF.

V is TRBV5-4 and J is TRBJ2-7; no clear D gene. V was clipped by 7 bases and J by 4 bases, with 21 bases between them. The CDR3 extends over 15 amino acids. The germline V gene encodes CDR1 SGHNT and CDR2 YYREEE (reference sequence). CDR3 nucleotides: TGTGCCAGCGGCGAAAGACAACGGATCTCTTACGAGCAGTACTTC. Translation gives CASGERQRISYEQYF.

This clone has a single count. The rearrangement links TRBV5-5 to TRBJ2-3; 7 bases match TRBD1. Germline CDR1 is SGHKS and CDR2 is YYEKEE (reference sequence). The CDR3 consists of 16 residues. V lost 4 bases and J lost 2; bases outside the gene matches: 10. The CDR3 is CASSKGRTGNTDTQYF. The CDR3, as DNA: TGTGCCAGCAGCAAAGGACGGACAGGCAACACAGATACGCAGTATTTT.

This chain uses TRBV7-6 with TRBJ2-7, with TRBD2 as a possible D gene (6 bases). This CDR3 spans 14 amino acids. CDR1 and CDR2 from the germline V gene are SGHVS and FNYEAQ. Trimming shortened V by 5 bases and J by 6 bases, and 17 bases separated the two germline ends. The DNA for the CDR3 is TGTGCCAGCAGCCCCCCGATGGGGGGTTCCGAGCAGTACTTC. Translation gives CASSPPMGGSEQYF. Filled out from reference TRBV7-6 and TRBJ2-7, the complete variable domain reads GAGVSQSPRYKVTKRGQDVALRCDPISGHVSLYWYRQALGQGPEFLTYFNYEAQQDKSGLPNDRFSAERPEGSISTLTIQRTEQRDSAMYRCASSPPMGGSEQYFGPGTRLTVT.

CDR3 in DNA: TGTGCCAGCACCGACAGGGAGAATCAGCCCCAGCATTTT. Translation gives CASTDRENQPQHF. The V call is TRBV6-6, the J call TRBJ1-5, with 7 bases lining up with TRBD1. The CDR3 loop spans 13 amino acids. Unmatched junction bases numbered 4, after V lost 7 bases and J lost 4 bases. The V gene's germline CDR1 is MNHNY and CDR2 SVGAGI (reference sequence).

Of note for this clone: The sample carries other DNA sequences with the same CDR3. This chain connects TRBV5-1 to TRBJ1-2, with 9 bases matching TRBD1. The CDR3 has 16 amino acids. Germline CDR1 is SGHRS and CDR2 is YFSETQ. V lost 4 bases, J lost 3 bases, and 10 bases stayed unmatched. The CDR3 reads CASSPLQGAGDYGYTF. The CDR3 bases are TGCGCCAGCAGCCCCTTACAGGGGGCGGGAGACTATGGCTACACCTTC. The variable domain in full, with the rest retrieved from reference TRBV5-1 and TRBJ1-2, is KAGVTQTPRYLIKTRGQQVTLSCSPISGHRSVSWYQQTPGQGLQFLFEYFSETQRNKGNFPGRFSGRQFSNSRSEMNVSTLELGDSALYLCASSPLQGAGDYGYTFGSGTRLTVV.

The chain is built from TRBV15 and TRBJ2-7, with unresolved D. CDR3 length equals 16 residues. Germline CDR1 LNHNV, CDR2 YYDKDF (reference sequence). V lost 0 bases to trimming and J lost 3 bases, with 15 bases between them. The CDR3 DNA reads as TGTGCCACCAGCAGAGACCGACAACTCCCCGACTACGAGCAGTACTTC. Translating it yields CATSRDRQLPDYEQYF. The whole variable domain, filled in from reference TRBV15 and TRBJ2-7, reads DAMVIQNPRYQVTQFGKPVTLSCSQTLNHNVMYWYQQKSSQAPKLLFHYYDKDFNNEADTPDNFQSRRPNTSFCFLDIRSPGLGDTAMYLCATSRDRQLPDYEQYFGPGTRLTVT.

The chain has TRBV9 and TRBJ1-2; the D is unclear. This CDR3 comprises 14 residues. V was shortened by 0 bases and J by 2 bases, with 8 bases between the two germline ends. Germline assignment: CDR1 SGDLS and CDR2 YYNGEE. For the CDR3, the DNA is TGTGCCAGCAGCGTAGATGGCAGAAACTATGGCTACACCTTC. Translation gives CASSVDGRNYGYTF.

This chain uses TRBV7-2 with TRBJ2-1, with TRBD2 as a possible D gene (6 bases). This CDR3 region has 14 residues. V was trimmed by 2 bases and J by 7 bases, leaving 12 bases between them. The germline V gene encodes CDR1 SGHTA and CDR2 FQGNSA. As DNA, the CDR3 is TGTGCCAGCAGCTTATCCGGGGGTAGAAATGAGCAGTTCTTC. It translates to CASSLSGGRNEQFF.

For this clone: Other DNA sequences in the same sample also yield this CDR3. The chain is built from TRBV28 and TRBJ2-5; a weak D match, TRBD2 (5 bases). V lost 2 bases and J 1 base, leaving 14 bases between the germline ends. This CDR3 is built from 16 residues. CDR1 and CDR2 from the germline V gene are MDHEN and SYDVKM. CDR3 in amino acids: CASSLGGLDGQETQYF. CDR3 DNA: TGTGCCAGCAGTTTAGGAGGCTTGGACGGCCAAGAGACCCAGTACTTC.

This clone was seen only a few times. This chain joins TRBV5-5 and TRBJ2-1, with 7 nucleotides matching TRBD2. CDR1 is SGHKS, CDR2 YYEKEE, per germline (reference sequence). V lost 1 base and J lost 5; bases outside the gene matches: 6. CDR3 length equals 15 residues. In nucleotides, the CDR3 is TGTGCCAGCAGCTTGTGGGGGGGGTCGCACAATGAGCAGTTCTTC. Protein: CASSLWGGSHNEQFF.

The chain's CDR3 is CASSFITGGGKDEQYF. In DNA, the CDR3 is TGTGCCAGCAGTTTTATAACGGGGGGCGGTAAGGACGAGCAGTACTTC. The chain is built from TRBV6-5 and TRBJ2-7, with a tentative D call TRBD2 (7 bases). CDR1 is MNHEY, CDR2 SVGAGI, per germline. The CDR3 consists of 16 residues. Trimming took 4 bases from V and 5 from J, leaving 21 bases between them.

The chain employs TRBV28 and TRBJ2-7; no clear D gene. Germline-derived CDR1 and CDR2 are MDHEN and SYDVKM. This CDR3 comprises 12 residues. Trimming removed 5 bases at V and 4 bases at J, with 9 bases between. CDR3 loop: CASSVRYYEQYF. The CDR3 DNA reads TGTGCCAGCAGTGTTCGGTATTACGAGCAGTACTTC.

The chain recombines TRBV28 with TRBJ2-6, with TRBD1 matching over 7 bases. V dropped 6 bases and J dropped 0; count of bases not matched to a gene: 11. Germline CDR1 is MDHEN and CDR2 is SYDVKM. The CDR3 covers 18 residues. The DNA for the CDR3 is TGTGCCAGCAGACCCGAGGGACAGCTTCTCTCTGGGGCCAACGTCCTGACTTTC. Its protein is CASRPEGQLLSGANVLTF.

The chain couples TRBV6-1 to TRBJ2-7; weak D call: TRBD2 (6 bases). The CDR3 runs 15 residues. In germline, CDR1 is MNHNS, CDR2 SASEGT. V was clipped by 1 base and J by 6 bases, with 16 bases between them. The CDR3 DNA sequence: TGTGCCAGCAGTGAAGGGAGTCCCGGGAGTTCCGAGCAGTACTTC. This codes for CASSEGSPGSSEQYF.

This chain connects TRBV19 to TRBJ2-7; tentatively, D is TRBD2 (5 bases). V was clipped by 3 bases and J by 2 bases, with 14 bases between them. The CDR3 sequence is 15 residues long. The V gene's germline CDR1 is LNHDA and CDR2 SQIVND (reference sequence). CDR3 amino acids: CASSMVGGFAYEQYF. The CDR3 DNA sequence: TGTGCCAGTAGTATGGTCGGAGGTTTCGCCTACGAGCAGTACTTC.

V usage is TRBV10-3 and J usage is TRBJ1-1; 9 nucleotides line up with TRBD1. Per germline, CDR1 ENHRY and CDR2 SYGVKD. V dropped 4 bases and J dropped 0; count of bases not matched to a gene: 3. The CDR3 contains 15 residues. Here the CDR3 reads CAISVGQGMNTEAFF. CDR3 in DNA: TGTGCCATCAGTGTCGGACAGGGGATGAACACTGAAGCTTTCTTT.

The chain recombines TRBV4-2 with TRBJ2-3; TRBD2 agrees at 12 bases. V lost 3 bases, J lost 0 bases, and 10 bases stayed unmatched. Germline CDR1 and CDR2: LGHNA and YNFKEQ. This CDR3 has 19 residues. CDR3 coding DNA: TGTGCCAGCAGCCAGCGACTAGCGGGGGCCCTCCCTAGCACAGATACGCAGTATTTT. Translating it yields CASSQRLAGALPSTDTQYF.

The V and J genes are TRBV30 and TRBJ1-2; D is unresolved. V lost 0 bases and J 1 base, leaving 6 bases between the germline ends. Germline-derived CDR1 and CDR2 are GTSNPN and SVGIG (reference sequence). The CDR3 sequence is 13 residues long. The CDR3, as DNA: TGTGCCTGGAGTGTTGGACTTAACTATGGCTACACCTTC. It yields the protein CAWSVGLNYGYTF.

As to this clone: A junction end diverges from the germline sequence, so it may reflect a read error. The rearrangement joins TRBV27 to TRBJ2-5; 10 nucleotides align to TRBD2. The CDR3 runs 16 residues. CDR1 and CDR2 (germline): MNHEY, SMNVEV (reference sequence). CDR3: CASSPGLGLAQEAQYF. In DNA form, the CDR3 reads TGTGCCAGCAGTCCTGGTTTGGGACTAGCGCAAGAGGCCCAGTACTTC.

V and J are TRBV28 and TRBJ1-5; the D gene is possibly TRBD1 (6 bases). V gave up 6 bases and J gave up 6 bases, with 9 bases separating them. The CDR3 is made up of 12 amino acids. The germline V gene encodes CDR1 MDHEN and CDR2 SYDVKM. As DNA, the CDR3 is TGTGCCAGCAGACAGGGAGCTCAGCCCCAGCATTTT. Amino acids: CASRQGAQPQHF.

J is TRBJ1-3 and V is TRBV18; D not certain. V lost 4 bases and J lost 0, with 10 bases in between. The CDR3 totals 15 residues. CDR1 is KGHSH and CDR2 is LQKENI in the germline V gene. CDR3 bases: TGTGCCAGCTCACAAGGCGGGTACTCTGGAAACACCATATATTTT. Its protein is CASSQGGYSGNTIYF.

The chain joins TRBV5-1 to TRBJ2-5, with D possibly matching TRBD1 (6 bases). Germline CDR1 is SGHRS and CDR2 is YFSETQ. V gave up 1 base and J gave up 0 bases, with 19 bases separating them. This CDR3 spans 18 amino acids. Here the CDR3 reads CASSLTPNQGTYQETQYF. For the CDR3, the DNA is TGCGCCAGCAGCTTGACCCCAAACCAAGGGACATACCAAGAGACCCAGTACTTC.